The present entry profiles one T cell receptor beta chain with its context. Its antigen is not identified. The sample belongs to a study of T cells in narcolepsy. Study details: Patients with NT1 or NT2 and healthy control donors were enrolled.

Germline-derived CDR1 and CDR2 are MRHNA and SNTAGT. The CDR3 sequence is 15 residues long. The trim removed 3 bases at V and 3 bases at J, leaving 3 bases unmatched. Overall study results and limits: Blood of same and different patients, but not healthy controls, reportedly held recurring autoreactive clonotypes.

Using immunoSEQ multiplex PCR, the repertoire was profiled, and TCRdb retains in-frame clones only, with some absent. The data contain approximately 35,000 clones, around 80% of them seen just once; the ten biggest clones take up around 1%. This TCR came from a human donor in good health. The sample consisted of memory (CD45RA-) CD4+ T cells from blood. The chain employs TRBV6-4 and TRBJ2-1, with 9 positions matching TRBD2. CDR3 loop: CASSEGSGGYNEQFF. DNA of the CDR3: TGTGCCAGCAGTGAGGGTAGCGGGGGCTACAATGAGCAGTTCTTC.